A single sample gave rise to the 27 T cell receptor beta chains below, sequenced in a study of Tregs in tolerant kidney transplant recipients. This table comes from immunoSEQ multiplex PCR, and its TCRdb copy is limited to in-frame clones, with some not included. Of tens of thousands of clones in the sample, over 85% were seen once. The sequenced sample consisted of CD8+ T cells from blood. The receptor set was obtained from a human donor in good health.

In nucleotides, the CDR3 is TGTGCCTGGAGCCCCGGAGGCTACGAGCAGTACTTC. Translating it yields CAWSPGGYEQYF. The rearrangement joins TRBV30 to TRBJ2-7; D perhaps matches TRBD2 (5 bases). CDR1 is GTSNPN and CDR2 is SVGIG in the germline V gene (reference sequence). V was shortened by 3 bases and J by 3 bases, with 9 bases between the two germline ends. CDR3 size: 12 residues.

This chain joins TRBV2 and TRBJ2-5, with 9 bases aligning to TRBD1. The germline gives CDR1 SNHLY, CDR2 FYNNEI. The CDR3 covers 15 residues. With V trimmed by 3 bases and J by 5 bases, 7 bases remained unmatched. CDR3 DNA: TGTGCCAGCAGTGAGGGGACAGGGTGGCGGGAGACCCAGTACTTC. Protein sequence: CASSEGTGWRETQYF. Drawing the rest from reference TRBV2 and TRBJ2-5, the complete variable domain is EPEVTQTPSHQVTQMGQEVILRCVPISNHLYFYWYRQILGQKVEFLVSFYNNEISEKSEIFDDQFSVERPDGSNFTLKIRSTKLEDSAMYFCASSEGTGWRETQYFGPGTRLLVL.

The gene calls are TRBV29-1 and TRBJ1-2; the D gene is possibly TRBD1 (6 bases). The CDR3 totals 13 residues. V lost 3 bases to trimming and J lost 5 bases, with 13 bases between them. Germline values: CDR1 SQVTM, CDR2 ANQGSEA. Here the CDR3 reads CSVDLDRSYGYTF. The DNA of the CDR3 is TGCAGCGTTGATCTCGACAGGTCATATGGCTACACCTTC. Complete variable domain (other parts from reference TRBV29-1 and TRBJ1-2): SAVISQKPSRDICQRGTSLTIQCQVDSQVTMMFWYRQQPGQSLTLIATANQGSEATYESGFVIDKFPISRPNLTFSTLTVSNMSPEDSSIYLCSVDLDRSYGYTFGSGTRLTVV.

This clone was counted a few times. V is TRBV2 and J is TRBJ2-7, with D unclear. CDR3 length equals 15 residues. Trimming pared 3 bases from V and 0 bases from J, leaving 12 bases between. The germline V gene encodes CDR1 SNHLY and CDR2 FYNNEI. Here the CDR3 DNA reads TGTGCCAGCAGTGAGGTCCGACAAGCCTCCTACGAGCAGTACTTC. Amino acid sequence: CASSEVRQASYEQYF.

The J gene is TRBJ2-7, the V gene TRBV4-1; weak D call: TRBD2 (5 bases). V was clipped by 3 bases and J by 2 bases, with 8 bases between them. Germline-derived CDR1 and CDR2 are MGHRA and YSYEKL. The CDR3 is 13 amino acids. The CDR3 region has the DNA TGCGCCAGCAGCCACGCCGGGGCCTACGAGCAGTACTTC. This translates into CASSHAGAYEQYF.

V usage is TRBV10-3 and J usage is TRBJ1-6; 9 bases agree with TRBD1. This CDR3 has 16 residues. Germline CDR1 and CDR2: ENHRY and SYGVKD. V shed 6 bases, J shed 1 base, and the junction held 4 bases outside the gene matches. The CDR3 nucleotides read TGTGCCATCAGCCGGACAGGGGTGTCCTATAATTCACCCCTCCACTTT. Protein: CAISRTGVSYNSPLHF.

The rearrangement links TRBV11-1 to TRBJ1-2, with D perhaps matching TRBD1 (5 bases). Trimming left V 5 bases short and J 5 bases short, with 15 bases between. Per the germline V gene, CDR1 is SGHAT and CDR2 is FQDESV (reference sequence). The CDR3 totals 14 residues. CDR3 bases: TGTGCCAGCAGCCAAACGACAGAGATATATGGCTACACCTTC. It is translated as CASSQTTEIYGYTF.

The chain recombines TRBV6-1 with TRBJ2-7; unclear D gene. Germline V lookup: CDR1 MNHNS, CDR2 SASEGT. This CDR3 has 13 amino acids. With 3 bases removed from V and 0 bases from J, the gap between germline ends came to 6 bases. The CDR3 here is CASSEGISYEQYF. The CDR3 DNA sequence: TGTGCCAGCAGTGAGGGCATCTCCTACGAGCAGTACTTC.

This sequence joins TRBV30 and TRBJ1-1, with D possibly being TRBD1 (5 bases). Germline V gives CDR1 GTSNPN, CDR2 SVGIG (reference sequence). The V and J ends lost 0 bases and 8 bases respectively, with 16 bases between them. The CDR3 totals 14 residues. Written as DNA, the CDR3 is TGTGCCTGGAGTGTGGAAGGGCCAGGGTTAGAAGCTTTCTTT. This codes for CAWSVEGPGLEAFF. Complete variable domain (other parts from reference TRBV30 and TRBJ1-1): SQTIHQWPATLVQPVGSPLSLECTVEGTSNPNLYWYRQAAGRGLQLLFYSVGIGQISSEVPQNLSASRPQDRQFILSSKKLLLSDSGFYLCAWSVEGPGLEAFFGQGTRLTVV.

The gene calls are TRBV30 and TRBJ1-2, with D possibly TRBD1 on 5 matching bases. The CDR3 length is 14 residues. Between the trimmed V and J ends, which lost 7 bases and 3 bases, there was a span of 18 bases. The V gene's germline CDR1 is GTSNPN and CDR2 SVGIG (reference sequence). CDR3 bases: TGTGCCTCGTATACCGGGACGGATTACTATGGCTACACCTTC. Translated: CASYTGTDYYGYTF.

This chain joins TRBV5-8 and TRBJ2-7; TRBD2 agrees at 9 bases. Per the germline V gene, CDR1 is SGHTS and CDR2 is YDEGEE. The trim removed 5 bases at V and 4 bases at J, leaving 10 bases unmatched. The CDR3 extends over 15 amino acids. CDR3 protein: CASSSGTSWGYEQYF. For the CDR3, the DNA is TGTGCCAGCAGTTCCGGGACTAGCTGGGGTTACGAGCAGTACTTC.

About this clone: The same CDR3 is also encoded by other DNA sequences in this sample. The V gene is TRBV4-1, the J gene TRBJ2-7; the match to TRBD1 covers 9 bases. CDR3 size: 14 residues. After removal of 2 bases from V and 3 bases from J, the junction contained 2 bases not matched to a gene. Germline V gives CDR1 MGHRA, CDR2 YSYEKL. This CDR3 reads CASSQPGQGYEQYF. For the CDR3, the DNA is TGCGCCAGCAGCCAACCGGGACAGGGCTACGAGCAGTACTTC.

The V call is TRBV5-4, the J call TRBJ2-1, with D unclear. V was pared by 0 bases and J by 4 bases, with 11 bases between. CDR1 is SGHNT and CDR2 is YYREEE in the germline V gene (reference sequence). CDR3 size: 15 residues. The CDR3 DNA is TGTGCCAGCAGCTTGGGCGGCGACCTGTACAATGAGCAGTTCTTC. Protein product: CASSLGGDLYNEQFF.

This clone was seen once. The CDR3 protein is CASSLIGQETQYF. CDR3 sequence (DNA): TGTGCCAGCAGTTTAATTGGCCAAGAGACCCAGTACTTC. V and J are TRBV27 and TRBJ2-5; D is unresolved. Germline V CDR1 and CDR2: MNHEY, SMNVEV (reference sequence). V was clipped by 2 bases and J by 1 base, with 5 bases between them. This CDR3 contains 13 residues.

The genes are TRBV7-2 and TRBJ2-4; D is perhaps TRBD2 (6 bases). CDR1 and CDR2 from the germline V gene are SGHTA and FQGNSA. The CDR3 length is 17 residues. V was pared by 5 bases and J by 0 bases, with 17 bases between. CDR3 bases: TGTGCCAGCAGCGGCTGGGTAGCGGAACTAGCCAAAAACATTCAGTACTTC. This translates into CASSGWVAELAKNIQYF.

The V and J genes are TRBV5-4 and TRBJ2-7; TRBD1 aligns across 7 bases. Trimming took 4 bases from V and 5 from J; bases not matched to a gene: 3. Germline V gene data show CDR1 as SGHNT and CDR2 as YYREEE (reference sequence). This CDR3 comprises 12 residues. This CDR3 reads CASSPTGDEQYF. CDR3 sequence (DNA): TGTGCCAGCAGCCCTACAGGGGACGAGCAGTACTTC.

The chain recombines TRBV30 with TRBJ2-1; D gene unclear. CDR1 is GTSNPN, CDR2 SVGIG, per germline (reference sequence). This CDR3 spans 11 amino acids. Trimming took off 1 base at V and 6 bases at J, with 4 bases between the two ends. In DNA form, the CDR3 reads TGTGCCTGGAGTGAGGCCAATGAGCAGTTCTTC. Its translation: CAWSEANEQFF.

V usage is TRBV30 and J usage is TRBJ2-4; TRBD1 matches 8 bases. The V gene end was trimmed by 5 bases and the J gene end by 0 bases; junction bases not matched to a gene: 3. The CDR3 consists of 14 residues. Germline V CDR1 and CDR2: GTSNPN, SVGIG (reference sequence). The CDR3 coding sequence is TGTGCCTGGCGGACAGGGCGAGCCAAAAACATTCAGTACTTC. Residues: CAWRTGRAKNIQYF.

CDR3 DNA: TGTGCCAGCAGCGGGGAAGGGGGCTACAATGAGCAGTTCTTC. Encoded protein: CASSGEGGYNEQFF. The chain combines TRBV6-1 with TRBJ2-1; maybe TRBD1 (6 bases). CDR1 and CDR2 from the germline V gene are MNHNS and SASEGT. The V end was cut by 6 bases, the J end by 3 bases, with 12 bases between. The CDR3 is 14 amino acids.

This rearrangement joins TRBV27 to TRBJ2-5; 9 bases fit TRBD2. J lost 5 bases, V lost 5 bases, and 3 bases had no gene match. Per the germline V gene, CDR1 is MNHEY and CDR2 is SMNVEV (reference sequence). CDR3 size: 13 residues. The CDR3 DNA follows: TGTGCCAGCAGTATAACTAGCGGGGAGACCCAGTACTTC. Amino acids: CASSITSGETQYF.

The chain uses TRBV6-5 and TRBJ2-7; D unresolved. Germline V gene data show CDR1 as MNHEY and CDR2 as SVGAGI. V dropped 6 bases and J dropped 5 bases, with 11 bases sitting between them. The length of the CDR3 is 12 residues. The CDR3 DNA follows: TGTGCCAGCAGCCACGGTTACGACGAGCAGTACTTC. Its protein is CASSHGYDEQYF.

The rearrangement joins TRBV14 to TRBJ2-7; D is unresolved. The CDR3 loop spans 11 amino acids. Between the trimmed V and J ends, which lost 1 base and 4 bases, there was a span of 2 bases. The germline V gene encodes CDR1 SGHDN and CDR2 FVKESK. CDR3 amino acids: CASSQVYEQYF. The CDR3 nucleotides read TGTGCCAGCAGCCAAGTGTACGAGCAGTACTTC.

J is TRBJ1-2 and V is TRBV6-1; no reliable D call. The CDR3 has 14 residues. Germline V gene data show CDR1 as MNHNS and CDR2 as SASEGT. V dropped 6 bases and J dropped 4 bases, with 15 bases sitting between them. The CDR3 sequence is CASSNVGIGYGYTF. DNA of the CDR3: TGTGCCAGCAGCAACGTTGGCATTGGCTATGGCTACACCTTC.

The chain uses TRBV10-3 and TRBJ1-3, with D maybe TRBD1 (6 bases). V lost 6 bases to trimming and J lost 2 bases, with 14 bases between them. CDR3 length: 15 amino acids. In germline, CDR1 is ENHRY, CDR2 SYGVKD. For the CDR3, the DNA is TGTGCCATCAGCGGGGACAAGACCCCTGGAAACACCATATATTTT. It specifies CAISGDKTPGNTIYF.

The chain links TRBV4-1 to TRBJ2-1; D is tentatively TRBD1 or TRBD2 (5 bases each). This CDR3 spans 14 amino acids. V was shortened by 2 bases and J by 7 bases, with 12 bases between the two germline ends. Germline-derived CDR1 and CDR2 are MGHRA and YSYEKL. The CDR3 DNA reads TGCGCCAGCAGCCAACTGGGGACCCTTAATGAGCAGTTCTTC. This codes for CASSQLGTLNEQFF.

The DNA of the CDR3 is TGTGCCAGCAGTTTATCAGGGGAGGGCTCTCAACCCCAGCATTTT. The encoded protein is CASSLSGEGSQPQHF. This chain links TRBV27 with TRBJ1-5, with a weak D call TRBD1 (5 bases). CDR3 length: 15 residues. Trimming removed 0 bases at V and 10 bases at J, with 16 bases between. Germline V gene data show CDR1 as MNHEY and CDR2 as SMNVEV (reference sequence).

The chain joins TRBV5-4 to TRBJ2-3; 13 bases line up with TRBD2. J gave up 2 bases and V 4 bases, and 16 bases lay outside the gene matches. CDR3 length: 20 residues. Germline V gene sequence: CDR1 SGHNT, CDR2 YYREEE (reference sequence). In DNA form, the CDR3 reads TGTGCCAGCAGCATGTACTGGACTAGCGGGAGAGTGGGGCACACAGATACGCAGTATTTT. It translates to CASSMYWTSGRVGHTDTQYF. Filled out from reference TRBV5-4 and TRBJ2-3, the complete variable domain reads ETGVTQSPTHLIKTRGQQVTLRCSSQSGHNTVSWYQQALGQGPQFIFQYYREEENGRGNFPPRFSGLQFPNYSSELNVNALELDDSALYLCASSMYWTSGRVGHTDTQYFGPGTRLTVL.